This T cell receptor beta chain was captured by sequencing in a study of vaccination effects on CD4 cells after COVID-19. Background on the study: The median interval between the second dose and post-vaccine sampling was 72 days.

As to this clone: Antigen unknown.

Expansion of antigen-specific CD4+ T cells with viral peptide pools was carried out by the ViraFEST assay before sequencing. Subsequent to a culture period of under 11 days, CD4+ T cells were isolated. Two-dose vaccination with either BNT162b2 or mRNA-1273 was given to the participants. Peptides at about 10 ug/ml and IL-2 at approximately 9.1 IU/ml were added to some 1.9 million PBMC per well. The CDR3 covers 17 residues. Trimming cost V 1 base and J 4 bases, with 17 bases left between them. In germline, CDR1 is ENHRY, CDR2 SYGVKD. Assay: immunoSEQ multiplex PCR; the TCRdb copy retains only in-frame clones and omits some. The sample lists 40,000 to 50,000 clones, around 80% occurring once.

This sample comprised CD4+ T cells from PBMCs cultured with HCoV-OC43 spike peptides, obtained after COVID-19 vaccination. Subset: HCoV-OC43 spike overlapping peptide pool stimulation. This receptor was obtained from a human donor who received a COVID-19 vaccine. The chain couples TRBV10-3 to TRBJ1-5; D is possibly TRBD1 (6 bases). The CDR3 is CAISEYFFTGSNQPQHF. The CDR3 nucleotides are TGTGCCATCAGTGAGTACTTCTTTACAGGGTCTAATCAGCCCCAGCATTTT.